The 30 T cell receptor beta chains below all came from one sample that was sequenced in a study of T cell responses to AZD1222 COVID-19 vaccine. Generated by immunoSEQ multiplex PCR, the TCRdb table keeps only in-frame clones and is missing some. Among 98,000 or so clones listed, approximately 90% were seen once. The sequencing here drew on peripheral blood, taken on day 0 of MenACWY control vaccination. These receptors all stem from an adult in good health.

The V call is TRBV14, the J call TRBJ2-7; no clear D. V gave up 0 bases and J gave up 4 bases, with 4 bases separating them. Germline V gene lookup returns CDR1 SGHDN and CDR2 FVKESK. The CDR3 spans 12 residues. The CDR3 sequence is CASSQDTYEQYF. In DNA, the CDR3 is TGTGCCAGCAGCCAAGACACTTACGAGCAGTACTTC.

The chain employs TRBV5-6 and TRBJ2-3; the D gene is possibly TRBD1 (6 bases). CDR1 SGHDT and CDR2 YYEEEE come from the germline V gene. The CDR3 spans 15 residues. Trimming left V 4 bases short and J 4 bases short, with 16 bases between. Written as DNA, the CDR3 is TGTGCCAGCAGCCCCAGTTCAGGGGCCCCAGATACGCAGTATTTT. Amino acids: CASSPSSGAPDTQYF.

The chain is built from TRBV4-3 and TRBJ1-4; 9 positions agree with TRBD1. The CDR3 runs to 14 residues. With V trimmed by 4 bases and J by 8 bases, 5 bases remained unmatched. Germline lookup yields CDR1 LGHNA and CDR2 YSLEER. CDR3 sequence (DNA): TGCGCCAGCAGCCGGGGACAGGGCCGCGAAAAACTGTTTTTT. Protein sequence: CASSRGQGREKLFF.

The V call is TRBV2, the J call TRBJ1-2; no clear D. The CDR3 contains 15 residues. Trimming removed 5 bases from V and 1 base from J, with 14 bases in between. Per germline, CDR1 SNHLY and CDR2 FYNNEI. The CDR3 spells CASSNPDGDNYGYTF. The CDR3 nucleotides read TGTGCCAGCAGTAATCCCGACGGGGATAACTATGGCTACACCTTC.

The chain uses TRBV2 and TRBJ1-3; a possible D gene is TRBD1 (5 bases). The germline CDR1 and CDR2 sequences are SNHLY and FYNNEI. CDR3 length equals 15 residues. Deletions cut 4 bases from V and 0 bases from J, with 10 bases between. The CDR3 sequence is CASSAAGSSGNTIYF. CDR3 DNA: TGTGCCAGCAGTGCCGCAGGGAGCTCTGGAAACACCATATATTTT.

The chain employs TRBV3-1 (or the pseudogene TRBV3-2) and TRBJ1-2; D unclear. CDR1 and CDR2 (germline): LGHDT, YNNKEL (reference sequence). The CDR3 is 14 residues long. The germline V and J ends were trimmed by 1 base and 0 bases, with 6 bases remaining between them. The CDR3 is CASSQGVSNYGYTF. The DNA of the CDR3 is TGTGCCAGCAGCCAAGGGGTATCTAACTATGGCTACACCTTC.

In DNA form, the CDR3 reads TGTGCCACCGATGGAGTGGCCGGGACAGGGGATGAAAAACTGTTTTTT. This encodes CATDGVAGTGDEKLFF. The chain links TRBV2 to TRBJ1-4; 10 nucleotides align to TRBD1. CDR1 is SNHLY, CDR2 FYNNEI, per germline. The junction had 14 bases not matched to a gene; V was cut back by 10 bases and J by 6 bases. This CDR3 has 16 residues. Looking up the rest from reference TRBV2 and TRBJ1-4 gives the full variable domain: EPEVTQTPSHQVTQMGQEVILRCVPISNHLYFYWYRQILGQKVEFLVSFYNNEISEKSEIFDDQFSVERPDGSNFTLKIRSTKLEDSAMYFCATDGVAGTGDEKLFFGSGTQLSVL.

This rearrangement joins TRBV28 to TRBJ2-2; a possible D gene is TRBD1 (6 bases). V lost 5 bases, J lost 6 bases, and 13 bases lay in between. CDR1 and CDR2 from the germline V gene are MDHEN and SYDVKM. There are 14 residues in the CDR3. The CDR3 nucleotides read TGTGCCAGCAGTCCCCAGGGGAGATCCGGGGAGCTGTTTTTT. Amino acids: CASSPQGRSGELFF.

CDR3 bases: TGTGCCAGCAGCTTGGACTACACTGAAGCTTTCTTT. Translated, it gives CASSLDYTEAFF. This chain connects TRBV7-2 to TRBJ1-1; no clear D. The CDR3 consists of 12 residues. Trimming removed 3 bases at V and 3 bases at J, with 5 bases between. The germline CDR1 and CDR2 sequences are SGHTA and FQGNSA.

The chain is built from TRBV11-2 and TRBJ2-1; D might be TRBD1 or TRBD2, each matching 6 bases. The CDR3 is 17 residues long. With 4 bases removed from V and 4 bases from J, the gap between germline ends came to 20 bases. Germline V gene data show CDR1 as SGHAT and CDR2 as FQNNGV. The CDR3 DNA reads TGTGCCAGCAGCTCCCGGAGGGAAGGGGGAATTTACAATGAGCAGTTCTTC. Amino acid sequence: CASSSRREGGIYNEQFF.

This CDR3 reads CASSLALGKPVHNSPLHF. CDR3 bases: TGTGCCAGCAGCTTAGCACTGGGAAAACCGGTCCATAATTCACCCCTCCACTTT. The V gene is TRBV7-9, the J gene TRBJ1-6; D remains ambiguous. Deletions cut 0 bases from V and 5 bases from J, with 17 bases between. The CDR3 length is 18 residues. The germline V gene encodes CDR1 SEHNR and CDR2 FQNEAQ (reference sequence).

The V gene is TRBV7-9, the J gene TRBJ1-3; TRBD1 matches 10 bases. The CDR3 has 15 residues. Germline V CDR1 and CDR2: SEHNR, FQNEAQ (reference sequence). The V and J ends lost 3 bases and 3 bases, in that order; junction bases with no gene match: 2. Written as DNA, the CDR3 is TGTGCCAGCAGCTTGACAGGGGGCGTTGGAAACACCATATATTTT. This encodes CASSLTGGVGNTIYF.

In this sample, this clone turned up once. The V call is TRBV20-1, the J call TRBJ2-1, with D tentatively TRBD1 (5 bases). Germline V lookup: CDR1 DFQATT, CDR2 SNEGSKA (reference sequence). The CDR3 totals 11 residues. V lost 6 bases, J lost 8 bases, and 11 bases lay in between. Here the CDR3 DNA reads TGCAGTGCCGAGGTAGGGGATGAGCAGTTCTTC. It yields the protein CSAEVGDEQFF.

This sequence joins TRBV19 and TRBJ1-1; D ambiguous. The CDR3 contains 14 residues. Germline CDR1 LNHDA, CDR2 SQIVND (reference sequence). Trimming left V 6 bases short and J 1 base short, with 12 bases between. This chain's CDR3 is CASSTAAQNTEAFF. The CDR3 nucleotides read TGTGCCAGTAGCACAGCCGCGCAGAACACTGAAGCTTTCTTT.

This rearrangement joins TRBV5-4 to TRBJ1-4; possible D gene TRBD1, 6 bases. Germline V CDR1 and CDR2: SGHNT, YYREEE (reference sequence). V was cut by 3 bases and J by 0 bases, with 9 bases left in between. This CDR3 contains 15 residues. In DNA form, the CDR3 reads TGTGCCAGCAGCTCCAGGACAGCAACTAATGAAAAACTGTTTTTT. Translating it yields CASSSRTATNEKLFF.

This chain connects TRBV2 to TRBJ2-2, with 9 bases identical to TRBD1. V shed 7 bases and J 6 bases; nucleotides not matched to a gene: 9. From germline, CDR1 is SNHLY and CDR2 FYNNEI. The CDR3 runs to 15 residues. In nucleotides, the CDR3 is TGTGCCAGCACCGATAGGACAGGGGTCGCCGGGGAGCTGTTTTTT. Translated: CASTDRTGVAGELFF.

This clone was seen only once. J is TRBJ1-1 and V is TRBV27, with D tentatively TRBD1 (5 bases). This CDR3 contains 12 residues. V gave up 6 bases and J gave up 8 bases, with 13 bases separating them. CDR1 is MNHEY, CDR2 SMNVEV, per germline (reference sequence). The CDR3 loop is CASSPPGSEAFF. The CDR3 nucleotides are TGTGCCAGCAGCCCCCCAGGGTCCGAAGCTTTCTTT.

The CDR3 here is CASSSSGGAGPDTQYF. In nucleotides, the CDR3 is TGTGCCAGCAGTTCTAGCGGGGGGGCCGGGCCAGATACGCAGTATTTT. V and J are TRBV6-2 or TRBV6-3 and TRBJ2-3; 12 nucleotides agree with TRBD2. J was trimmed by 4 bases and V by 4 bases; bases with no gene match: 6. This CDR3 contains 16 residues. Germline V gives CDR1 MNHEY, CDR2 SVGEGT.

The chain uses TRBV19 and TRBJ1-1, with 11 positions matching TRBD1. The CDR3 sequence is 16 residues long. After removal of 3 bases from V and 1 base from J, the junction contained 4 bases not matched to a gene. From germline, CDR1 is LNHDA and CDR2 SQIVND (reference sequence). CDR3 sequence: CASSIWTGGSNTEAFF. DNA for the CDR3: TGTGCCAGTAGTATCTGGACAGGGGGCTCGAACACTGAAGCTTTCTTT. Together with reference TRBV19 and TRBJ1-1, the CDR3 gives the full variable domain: DGGITQSPKYLFRKEGQNVTLSCEQNLNHDAMYWYRQDPGQGLRLIYYSQIVNDFQKGDIAEGYSVSREKKESFPLTVTSAQKNPTAFYLCASSIWTGGSNTEAFFGQGTRLTVV.

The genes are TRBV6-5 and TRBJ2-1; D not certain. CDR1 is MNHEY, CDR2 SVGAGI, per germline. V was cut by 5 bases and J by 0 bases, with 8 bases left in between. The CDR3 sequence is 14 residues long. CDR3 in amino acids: CASSQYSSYNEQFF. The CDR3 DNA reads TGTGCCAGCAGTCAATATAGCTCCTACAATGAGCAGTTCTTC.

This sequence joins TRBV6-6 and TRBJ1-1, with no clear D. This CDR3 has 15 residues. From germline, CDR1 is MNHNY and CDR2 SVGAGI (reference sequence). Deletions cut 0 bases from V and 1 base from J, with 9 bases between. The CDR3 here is CASSYSTDRNTEAFF. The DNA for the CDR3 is TGTGCCAGCAGTTACTCGACGGATCGGAACACTGAAGCTTTCTTT.

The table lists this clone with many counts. The CDR3 spells CASSLTVNTEAFF. The DNA for the CDR3 is TGTGCCAGCAGCCTCACAGTGAACACTGAAGCTTTCTTT. The V and J genes are TRBV5-4 and TRBJ1-1; D uncertain. Looked up from germline, CDR1 is SGHNT and CDR2 is YYREEE (reference sequence). Trimming cost V 4 bases and J 0 bases, with 7 bases left between them. There are 13 residues in the CDR3.

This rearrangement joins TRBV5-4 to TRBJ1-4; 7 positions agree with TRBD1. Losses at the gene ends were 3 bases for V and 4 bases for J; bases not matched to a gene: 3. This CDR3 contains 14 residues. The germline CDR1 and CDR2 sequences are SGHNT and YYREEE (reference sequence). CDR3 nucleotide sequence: TGTGCCAGCAGCTCTCAGGGGGTTAATGAAAAACTGTTTTTT. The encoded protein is CASSSQGVNEKLFF.

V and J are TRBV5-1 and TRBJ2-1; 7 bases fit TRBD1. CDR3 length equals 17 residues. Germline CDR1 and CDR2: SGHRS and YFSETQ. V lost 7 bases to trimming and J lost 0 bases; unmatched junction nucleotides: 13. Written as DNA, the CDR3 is TGCGCCAGCTTTAAGCGACCGACAGGGAGCTCCTACAATGAGCAGTTCTTC. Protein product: CASFKRPTGSSYNEQFF.

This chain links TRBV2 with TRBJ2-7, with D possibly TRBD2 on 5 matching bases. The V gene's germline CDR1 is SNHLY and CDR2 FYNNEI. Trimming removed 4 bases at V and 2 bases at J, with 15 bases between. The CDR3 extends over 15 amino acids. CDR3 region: CASSAGLANTYEQYF. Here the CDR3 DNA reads TGTGCCAGCAGTGCGGGGTTGGCGAATACCTACGAGCAGTACTTC. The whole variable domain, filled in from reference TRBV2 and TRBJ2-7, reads EPEVTQTPSHQVTQMGQEVILRCVPISNHLYFYWYRQILGQKVEFLVSFYNNEISEKSEIFDDQFSVERPDGSNFTLKIRSTKLEDSAMYFCASSAGLANTYEQYFGPGTRLTVT.

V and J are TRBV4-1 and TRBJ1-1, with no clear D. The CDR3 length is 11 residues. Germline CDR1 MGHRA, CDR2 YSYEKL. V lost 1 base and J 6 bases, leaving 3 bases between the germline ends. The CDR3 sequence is CASSQGAEAFF. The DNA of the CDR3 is TGCGCCAGCAGCCAAGGAGCTGAAGCTTTCTTT.

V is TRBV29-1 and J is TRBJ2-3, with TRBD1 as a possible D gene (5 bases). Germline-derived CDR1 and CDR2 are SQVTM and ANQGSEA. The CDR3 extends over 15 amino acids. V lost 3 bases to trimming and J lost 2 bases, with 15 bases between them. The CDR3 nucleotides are TGCAGCGTTGACAGTACGGCAGGGTCCACAGATACGCAGTATTTT. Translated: CSVDSTAGSTDTQYF.

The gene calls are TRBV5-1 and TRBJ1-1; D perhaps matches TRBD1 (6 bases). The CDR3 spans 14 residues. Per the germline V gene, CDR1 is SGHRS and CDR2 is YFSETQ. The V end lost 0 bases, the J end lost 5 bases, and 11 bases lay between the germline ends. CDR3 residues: CASSLDRAGTEAFF. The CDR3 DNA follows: TGCGCCAGCAGCTTGGACAGGGCAGGAACTGAAGCTTTCTTT.

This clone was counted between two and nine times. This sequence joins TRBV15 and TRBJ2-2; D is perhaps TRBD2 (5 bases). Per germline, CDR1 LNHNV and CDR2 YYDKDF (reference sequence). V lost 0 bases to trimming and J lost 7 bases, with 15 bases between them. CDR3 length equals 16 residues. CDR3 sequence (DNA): TGTGCCACCAGCAGAGATCCGCCTGCCGGAGGCGGGGAGCTGTTTTTT. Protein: CATSRDPPAGGGELFF.

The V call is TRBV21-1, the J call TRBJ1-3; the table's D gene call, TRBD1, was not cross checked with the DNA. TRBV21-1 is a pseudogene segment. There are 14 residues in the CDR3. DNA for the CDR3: TGTGCCAGCAGCAATCCCAGCTCTGGAAACACCATATATTTT. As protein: CASSNPSSGNTIYF.